This T cell receptor (beta chain) was recovered during a study of CD8 T cells in ankylosing spondylitis. For this clonotype: What it binds is not known.

Broader study findings: Blood from ankylosing spondylitis patients appeared to carry a characteristic eight-variant TCR beta motif. Some motif variants were previously reported in reactive arthritis synovial fluid and blood.

Losses at the gene ends were 6 bases for V and 4 bases for J; bases not matched to a gene: 4. The germline V gene has CDR1 DFQATT and CDR2 SNEGSKA (reference sequence). The CDR3 length is 12 residues. TCR beta libraries were made by quantitative 5'-RACE with molecular barcodes. TCRdb reprocessed the 5' RACE reads via MiXCR and lists one record per CDR3 protein. The sample carries approximately 220,000 distinct CDR3 sequences, roughly 25% recorded once. The chain links TRBV20-1 to TRBJ2-5; 8 bases line up with TRBD2. The source is a male donor with ankylosing spondylitis or in good health (not recorded which). The sequencing sample was made of blood, either unsorted or a sorted T cell fraction (not recorded which). The CDR3 region is CSAWTSRETQYF. The CDR3, as DNA: TGCAGTGCGTGGACTAGCAGAGAGACCCAGTACTTC.